This TCR beta chain came from a study of cytomegalovirus exposure and HLA in healthy donors. Study results and limitations: There were 150 or so TCR beta chains listed as cytomegalovirus-associated.

The V end lost 6 bases, the J end lost 8 bases, and 16 bases lay between the germline ends. The CDR3 has 13 residues. Germline lookup yields CDR1 MNHEY and CDR2 SVGAGI. In regard to this clone: The target antigen is unknown.

The method was immunoSEQ multiplex PCR; TCRdb's version includes in-frame clones alone and lacks a portion of them. The sample has hundreds of thousands of clones; about nine tenths are singletons. J is TRBJ1-2 and V is TRBV6-5, with D unclear. The sample consisted of PBMCs. This sequence originates from a woman younger than 35 in good health and CMV-seropositive. DNA for the CDR3: TGTGCCAGCAGCCCCAACGGAGTGCAGGGCTACACCTTC. Translating it yields CASSPNGVQGYTF.